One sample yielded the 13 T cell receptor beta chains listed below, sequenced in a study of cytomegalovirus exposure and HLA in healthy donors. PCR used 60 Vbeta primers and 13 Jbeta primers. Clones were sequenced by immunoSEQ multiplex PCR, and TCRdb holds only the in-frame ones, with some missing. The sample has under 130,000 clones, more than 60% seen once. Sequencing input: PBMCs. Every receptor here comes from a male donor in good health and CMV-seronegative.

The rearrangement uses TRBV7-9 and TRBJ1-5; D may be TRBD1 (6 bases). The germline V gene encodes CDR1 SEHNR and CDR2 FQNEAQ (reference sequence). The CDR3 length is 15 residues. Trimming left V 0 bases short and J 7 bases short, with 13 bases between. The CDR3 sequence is CASSLAGGAEQPQHF. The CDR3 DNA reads TGTGCCAGCAGCTTAGCCGGGGGGGCGGAACAGCCCCAGCATTTT.

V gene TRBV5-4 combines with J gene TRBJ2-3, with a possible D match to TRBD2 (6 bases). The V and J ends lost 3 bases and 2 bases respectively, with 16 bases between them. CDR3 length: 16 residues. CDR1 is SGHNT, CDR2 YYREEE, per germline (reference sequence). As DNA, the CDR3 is TGTGCCAGCAGCTACTTGACGGGGGAAATCACAGATACGCAGTATTTT. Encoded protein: CASSYLTGEITDTQYF.

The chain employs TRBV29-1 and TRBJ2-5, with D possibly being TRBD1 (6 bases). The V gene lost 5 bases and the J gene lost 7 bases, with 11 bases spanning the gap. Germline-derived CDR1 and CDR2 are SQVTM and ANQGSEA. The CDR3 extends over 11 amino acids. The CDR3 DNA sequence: TGCAGCGTTAATATAGGGGGGACCCAGTACTTC. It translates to CSVNIGGTQYF.

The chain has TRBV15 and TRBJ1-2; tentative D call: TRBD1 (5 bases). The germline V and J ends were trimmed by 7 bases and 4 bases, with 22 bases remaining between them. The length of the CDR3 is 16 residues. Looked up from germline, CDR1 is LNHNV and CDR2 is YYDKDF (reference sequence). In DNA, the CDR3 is TGTGCCACCACCGATCGGAGGGGTGACGTTCTCTATGGCTACACCTTC. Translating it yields CATTDRRGDVLYGYTF.

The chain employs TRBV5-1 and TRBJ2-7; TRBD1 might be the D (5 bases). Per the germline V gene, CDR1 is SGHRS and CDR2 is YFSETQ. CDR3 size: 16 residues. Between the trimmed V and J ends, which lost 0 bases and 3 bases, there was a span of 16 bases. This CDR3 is CASSLEFVTASYEQYF. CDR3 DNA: TGCGCCAGCAGCTTGGAATTTGTGACAGCTAGCTACGAGCAGTACTTC.

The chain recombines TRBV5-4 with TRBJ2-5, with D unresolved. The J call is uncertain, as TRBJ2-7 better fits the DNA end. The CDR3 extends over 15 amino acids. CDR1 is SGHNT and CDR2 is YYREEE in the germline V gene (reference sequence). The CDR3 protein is CASSGGGSGYYEQYF. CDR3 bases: TGTGCCAGCAGCGGCGGCGGCAGTGGATATTACGAGCAGTACTTC.

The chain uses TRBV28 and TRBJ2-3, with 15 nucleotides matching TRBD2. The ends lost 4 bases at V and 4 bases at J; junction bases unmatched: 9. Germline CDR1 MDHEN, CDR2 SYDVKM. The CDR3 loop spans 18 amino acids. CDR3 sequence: CASSSSGLAGGVADTQYF. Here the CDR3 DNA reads TGTGCCAGCAGTTCGTCGGGACTAGCGGGAGGTGTCGCAGATACGCAGTATTTT.

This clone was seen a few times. For the CDR3, the DNA is TGTGCCAGCAGTGACCAGGGACAGGGCTACGAGCAGTACTTC. Residues: CASSDQGQGYEQYF. J is TRBJ2-7 and V is TRBV2; 9 nucleotides agree with TRBD1. In germline, CDR1 is SNHLY, CDR2 FYNNEI. J gave up 3 bases and V 3 bases, and 3 bases lay outside the gene matches. The CDR3 has 14 residues.

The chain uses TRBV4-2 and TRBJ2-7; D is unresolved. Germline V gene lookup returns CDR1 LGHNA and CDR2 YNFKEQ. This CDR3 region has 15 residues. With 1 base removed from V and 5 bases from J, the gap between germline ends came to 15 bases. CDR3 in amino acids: CASSQVLSSTDEQYF. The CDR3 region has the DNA TGTGCCAGCAGCCAAGTTCTAAGTAGTACGGACGAGCAGTACTTC.

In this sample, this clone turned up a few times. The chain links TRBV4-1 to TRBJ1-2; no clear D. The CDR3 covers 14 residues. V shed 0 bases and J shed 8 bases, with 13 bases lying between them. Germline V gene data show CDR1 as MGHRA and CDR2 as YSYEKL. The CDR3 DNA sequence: TGCGCCAGCAGCCAAGAAGTAAGTTGGGAGGGCTACACCTTC. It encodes CASSQEVSWEGYTF.

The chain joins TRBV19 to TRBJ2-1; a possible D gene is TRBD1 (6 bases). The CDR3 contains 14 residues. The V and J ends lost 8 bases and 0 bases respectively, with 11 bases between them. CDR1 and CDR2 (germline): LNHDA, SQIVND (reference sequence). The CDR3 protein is CASQTGYSYNEQFF. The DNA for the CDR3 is TGTGCCAGTCAGACAGGATACTCCTACAATGAGCAGTTCTTC.

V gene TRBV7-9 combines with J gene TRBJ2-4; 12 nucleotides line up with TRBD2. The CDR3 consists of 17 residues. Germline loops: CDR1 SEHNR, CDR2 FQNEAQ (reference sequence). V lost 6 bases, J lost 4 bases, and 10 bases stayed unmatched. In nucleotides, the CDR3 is TGTGCCAGCAGGGCTAGACTAGCGGGAGAGGGAAAAAACATTCAGTACTTC. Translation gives CASRARLAGEGKNIQYF.

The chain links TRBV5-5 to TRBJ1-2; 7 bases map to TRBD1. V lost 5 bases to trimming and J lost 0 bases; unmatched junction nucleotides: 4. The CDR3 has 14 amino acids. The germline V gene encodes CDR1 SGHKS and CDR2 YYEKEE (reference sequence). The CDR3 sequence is CASSRDSSNYGYTF. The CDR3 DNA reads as TGTGCCAGCAGTCGGGACAGCTCTAACTATGGCTACACCTTC.